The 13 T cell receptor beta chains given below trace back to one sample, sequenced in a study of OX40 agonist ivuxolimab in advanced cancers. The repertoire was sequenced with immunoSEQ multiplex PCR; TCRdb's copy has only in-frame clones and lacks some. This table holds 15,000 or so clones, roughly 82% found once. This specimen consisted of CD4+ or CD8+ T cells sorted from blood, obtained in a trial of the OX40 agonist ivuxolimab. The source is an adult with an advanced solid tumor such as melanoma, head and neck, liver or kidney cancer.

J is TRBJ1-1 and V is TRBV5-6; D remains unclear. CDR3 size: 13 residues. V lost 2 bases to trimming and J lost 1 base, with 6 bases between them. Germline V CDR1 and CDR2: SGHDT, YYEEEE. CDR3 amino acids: CASSLYANTEAFF. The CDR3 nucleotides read TGTGCCAGCAGCTTATACGCGAACACTGAAGCTTTCTTT.

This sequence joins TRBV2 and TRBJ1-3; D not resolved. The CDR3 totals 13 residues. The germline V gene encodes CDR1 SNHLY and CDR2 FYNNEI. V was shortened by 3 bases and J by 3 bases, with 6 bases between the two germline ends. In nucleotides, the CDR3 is TGTGCCAGCAGTGAGCTTGGTGGAAACACCATATATTTT. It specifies CASSELGGNTIYF.

The CDR3 loop is CASSFSYEQYF. The DNA for the CDR3 is TGTGCCAGCAGCTTCTCCTACGAGCAGTACTTC. The chain joins TRBV7-9 to TRBJ2-7; D gene unclear. The CDR3 length is 11 residues. CDR1 SEHNR and CDR2 FQNEAQ come from the germline V gene (reference sequence). With 3 bases removed from V and 0 bases from J, the gap between germline ends came to 0 bases.

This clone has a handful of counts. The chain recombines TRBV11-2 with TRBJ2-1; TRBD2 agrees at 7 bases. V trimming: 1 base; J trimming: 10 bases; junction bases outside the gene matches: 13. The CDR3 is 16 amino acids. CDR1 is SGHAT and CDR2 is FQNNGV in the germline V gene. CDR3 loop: CASSLGIPKAGVEQFF. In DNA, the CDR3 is TGTGCCAGCAGCTTAGGGATTCCGAAGGCGGGAGTAGAGCAGTTCTTC.

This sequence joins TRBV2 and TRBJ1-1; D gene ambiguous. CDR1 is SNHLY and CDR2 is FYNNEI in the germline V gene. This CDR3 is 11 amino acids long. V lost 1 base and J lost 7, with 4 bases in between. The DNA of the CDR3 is TGTGCCAGCAGTGAAGGGGGTGAAGCTTTCTTT. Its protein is CASSEGGEAFF.

CDR3 DNA: TGTGCCAGCGAAACGGGGAGCTCTGGGGCCAACGTCCTGACTTTC. This codes for CASETGSSGANVLTF. The J gene is TRBJ2-6, the V gene TRBV6-6; possible D gene TRBD2, 5 bases. The CDR3 totals 15 residues. Germline loops: CDR1 MNHNY, CDR2 SVGAGI (reference sequence). V was cut by 8 bases and J by 0 bases, with 11 bases left in between.

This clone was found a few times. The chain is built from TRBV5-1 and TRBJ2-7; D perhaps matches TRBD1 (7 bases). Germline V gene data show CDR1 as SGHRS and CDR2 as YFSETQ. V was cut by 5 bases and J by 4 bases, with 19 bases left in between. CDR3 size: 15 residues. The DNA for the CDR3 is TGCGCCAGCAGGCCCCCCGGAGGGGGCTTATACGAGCAGTACTTC. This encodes CASRPPGGGLYEQYF.

The CDR3 here is CASSQGGAGEKLFF. CDR3 sequence (DNA): TGCGCCAGCAGCCAAGGGGGGGCGGGTGAAAAACTGTTTTTT. V gene TRBV4-3 combines with J gene TRBJ1-4; TRBD1 is a possible D gene (6 bases). The CDR3 contains 14 residues. V shed 1 base and J shed 7 bases, with 10 bases lying between them. From germline, CDR1 is LGHNA and CDR2 YSLEER.

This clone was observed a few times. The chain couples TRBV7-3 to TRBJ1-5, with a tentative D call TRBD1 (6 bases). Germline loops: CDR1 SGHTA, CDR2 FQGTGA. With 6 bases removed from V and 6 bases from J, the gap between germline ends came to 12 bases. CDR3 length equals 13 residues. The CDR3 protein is CASSTGRGQPQHF. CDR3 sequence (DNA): TGTGCCAGCAGTACAGGGAGGGGTCAGCCCCAGCATTTT.

The CDR3: CASSQDRPGVAEKLFF. The CDR3, as DNA: TGCGCCAGCAGCCAAGATCGTCCCGGGGTTGCTGAAAAACTGTTTTTT. This rearrangement joins TRBV4-3 to TRBJ1-4; D gene ambiguous. The germline V gene encodes CDR1 LGHNA and CDR2 YSLEER. The CDR3 loop spans 16 amino acids. V was cut by 0 bases and J by 7 bases, with 15 bases left in between.

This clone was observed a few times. The CDR3 is CASNAGGSNSPLHF. As DNA, the CDR3 is TGTGCCAGCAACGCAGGGGGCAGTAATTCACCCCTCCACTTT. The chain links TRBV9 to TRBJ1-6; 8 nucleotides line up with TRBD1. The CDR3 covers 14 residues. Germline V gives CDR1 SGDLS, CDR2 YYNGEE. The junction had 5 bases not matched to a gene; V was cut back by 6 bases and J by 6 bases.

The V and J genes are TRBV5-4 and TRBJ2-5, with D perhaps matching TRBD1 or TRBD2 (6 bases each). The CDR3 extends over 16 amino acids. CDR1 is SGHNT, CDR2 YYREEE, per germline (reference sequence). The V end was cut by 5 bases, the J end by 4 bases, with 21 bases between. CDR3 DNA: TGTGCCAGCAGATATTCAGGAGGGGGTGGTCTAGAGACCCAGTACTTC. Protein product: CASRYSGGGGLETQYF. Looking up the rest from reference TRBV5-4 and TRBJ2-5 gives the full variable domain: ETGVTQSPTHLIKTRGQQVTLRCSSQSGHNTVSWYQQALGQGPQFIFQYYREEENGRGNFPPRFSGLQFPNYSSELNVNALELDDSALYLCASRYSGGGGLETQYFGPGTRLLVL.

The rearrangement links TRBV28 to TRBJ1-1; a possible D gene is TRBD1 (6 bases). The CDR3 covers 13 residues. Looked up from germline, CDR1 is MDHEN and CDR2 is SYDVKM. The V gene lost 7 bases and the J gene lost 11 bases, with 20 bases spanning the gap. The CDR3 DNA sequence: TGTGCCAGCACCCTTGCGGGGGGCGAGGGTGCTTTCTTT. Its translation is CASTLAGGEGAFF. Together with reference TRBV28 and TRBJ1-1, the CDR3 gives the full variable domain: DVKVTQSSRYLVKRTGEKVFLECVQDMDHENMFWYRQDPGLGLRLIYFSYDVKMKEKGDIPEGYSVSREKKERFSLILESASTNQTSMYLCASTLAGGEGAFFGQGTRLTVV.